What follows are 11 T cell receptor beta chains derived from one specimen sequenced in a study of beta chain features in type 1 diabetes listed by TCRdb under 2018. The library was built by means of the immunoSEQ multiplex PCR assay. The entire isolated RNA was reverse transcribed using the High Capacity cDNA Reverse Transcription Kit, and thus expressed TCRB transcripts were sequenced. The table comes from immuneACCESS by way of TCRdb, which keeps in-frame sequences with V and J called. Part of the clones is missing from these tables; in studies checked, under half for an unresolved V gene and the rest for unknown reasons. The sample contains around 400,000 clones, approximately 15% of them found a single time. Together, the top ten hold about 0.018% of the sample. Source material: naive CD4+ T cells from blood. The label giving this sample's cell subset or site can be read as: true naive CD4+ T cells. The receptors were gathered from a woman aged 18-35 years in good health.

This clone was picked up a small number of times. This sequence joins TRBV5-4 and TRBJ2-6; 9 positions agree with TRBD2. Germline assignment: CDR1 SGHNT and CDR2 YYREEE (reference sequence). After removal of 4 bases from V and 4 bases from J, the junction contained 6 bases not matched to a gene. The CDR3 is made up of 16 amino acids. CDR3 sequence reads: CASSVAGVPGANVLTF. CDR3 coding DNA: TGTGCCAGCAGCGTAGCGGGAGTGCCCGGGGCCAACGTCCTGACTTTC. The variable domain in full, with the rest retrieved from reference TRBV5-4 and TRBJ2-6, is ETGVTQSPTHLIKTRGQQVTLRCSSQSGHNTVSWYQQALGQGPQFIFQYYREEENGRGNFPPRFSGLQFPNYSSELNVNALELDDSALYLCASSVAGVPGANVLTFGAGSRLTVL.

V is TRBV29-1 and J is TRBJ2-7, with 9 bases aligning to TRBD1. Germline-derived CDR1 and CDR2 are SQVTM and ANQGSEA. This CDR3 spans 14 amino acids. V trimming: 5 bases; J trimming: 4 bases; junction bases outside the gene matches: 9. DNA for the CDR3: TGCAGCGTTAAAAGGACAGGGGATGATTACGAGCAGTACTTC. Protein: CSVKRTGDDYEQYF.

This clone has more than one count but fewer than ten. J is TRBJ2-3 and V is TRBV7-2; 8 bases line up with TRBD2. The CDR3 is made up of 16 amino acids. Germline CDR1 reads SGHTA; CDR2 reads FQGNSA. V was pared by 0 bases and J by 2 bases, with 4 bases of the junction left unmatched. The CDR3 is CASSLASGRITDTQYF. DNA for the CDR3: TGTGCCAGCAGCTTAGCCAGCGGGAGAATCACAGATACGCAGTATTTT.

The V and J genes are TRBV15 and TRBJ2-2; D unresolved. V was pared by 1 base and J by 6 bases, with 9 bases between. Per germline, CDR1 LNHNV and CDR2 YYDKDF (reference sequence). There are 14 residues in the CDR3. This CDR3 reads CATSRVRVPGELFF. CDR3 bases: TGTGCCACCAGCAGAGTCCGGGTTCCCGGGGAGCTGTTTTTT.

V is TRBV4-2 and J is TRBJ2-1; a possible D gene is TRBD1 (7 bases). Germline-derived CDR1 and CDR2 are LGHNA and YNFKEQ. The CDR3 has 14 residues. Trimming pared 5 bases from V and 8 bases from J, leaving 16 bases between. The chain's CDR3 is CASSRGLASDEQFF. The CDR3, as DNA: TGTGCCAGCAGCAGGGGGCTAGCGAGTGATGAGCAGTTCTTC.

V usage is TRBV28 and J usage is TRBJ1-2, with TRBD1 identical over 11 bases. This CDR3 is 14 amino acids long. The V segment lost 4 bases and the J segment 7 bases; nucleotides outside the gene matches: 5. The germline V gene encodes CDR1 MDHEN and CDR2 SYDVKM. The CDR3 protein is CASSSGTGGGGYTF. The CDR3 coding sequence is TGTGCCAGCAGTTCTGGGACAGGGGGAGGTGGCTACACCTTC.

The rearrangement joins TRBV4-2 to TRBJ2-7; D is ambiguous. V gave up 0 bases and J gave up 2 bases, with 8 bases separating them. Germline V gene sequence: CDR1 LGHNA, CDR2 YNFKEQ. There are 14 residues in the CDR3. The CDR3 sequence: CASSQDNSPYEQYF. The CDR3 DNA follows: TGTGCCAGCAGCCAAGATAACTCTCCCTACGAGCAGTACTTC.

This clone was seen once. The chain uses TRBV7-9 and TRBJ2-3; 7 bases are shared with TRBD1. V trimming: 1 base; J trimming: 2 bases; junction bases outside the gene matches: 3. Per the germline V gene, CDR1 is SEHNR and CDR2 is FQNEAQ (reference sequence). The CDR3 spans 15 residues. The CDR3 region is CASSLGTGFTDTQYF. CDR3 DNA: TGTGCCAGCAGCTTAGGGACAGGATTCACAGATACGCAGTATTTT.

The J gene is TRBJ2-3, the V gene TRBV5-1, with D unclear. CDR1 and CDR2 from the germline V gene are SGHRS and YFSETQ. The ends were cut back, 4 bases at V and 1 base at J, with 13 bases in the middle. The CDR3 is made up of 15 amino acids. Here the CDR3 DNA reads TGCGCCAGCAGCCCCCGAGATTTCGGCACAGATACGCAGTATTTT. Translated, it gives CASSPRDFGTDTQYF.

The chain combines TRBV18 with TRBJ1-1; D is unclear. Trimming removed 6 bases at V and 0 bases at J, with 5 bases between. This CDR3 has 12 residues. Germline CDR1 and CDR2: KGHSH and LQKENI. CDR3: CASSRMNTEAFF. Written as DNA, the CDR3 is TGTGCCAGCTCGAGGATGAACACTGAAGCTTTCTTT. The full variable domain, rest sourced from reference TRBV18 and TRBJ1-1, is NAGVMQNPRHLVRRRGQEARLRCSPMKGHSHVYWYRQLPEEGLKFMVYLQKENIIDESGMPKERFSAEFPKEGPSILRIQQVVRGDSAAYFCASSRMNTEAFFGQGTRLTVV.

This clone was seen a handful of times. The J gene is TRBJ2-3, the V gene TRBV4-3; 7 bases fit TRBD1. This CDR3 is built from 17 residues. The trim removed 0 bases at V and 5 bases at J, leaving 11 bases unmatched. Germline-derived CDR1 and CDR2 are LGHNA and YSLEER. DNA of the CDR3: TGCGCCAGCAGCCAAGAAGTGAGACAGGGTGTAGGAGATACGCAGTATTTT. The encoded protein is CASSQEVRQGVGDTQYF.